This T cell receptor (beta chain) was obtained from a study of long-term antiretroviral therapy in people with HIV. This CDR3 region has 16 residues. Germline V gene data show CDR1 as SNHLY and CDR2 as FYNNEI. V trimming: 3 bases; J trimming: 5 bases; junction bases outside the gene matches: 5. At the survey level, the v3.0 immunoSEQ assay was run. The target of sequencing was about 35,000-50,000 T-cell genomes per sample. TCRdb's copy holds only in-frame clones and misses some; the assay was immunoSEQ multiplex PCR. In the table there are tens of thousands of clones, over 80% of which are singletons. Researchers secured at least one pre-ART and at least two post-ART PBMC samples from each donor. Every sample had roughly 1-11 million cryopreserved PBMC in it before DNA extraction.

The chain carries TRBV2 and TRBJ1-5; the match to TRBD1 covers 12 bases. This specimen consisted of unsorted PBMCs, obtained 1.5 years after starting antiretroviral therapy. This clonotype was obtained from a man aged 18 to 30 with HIV. CDR3 nucleotides: TGTGCCAGCAGTGACCCAGGGACAGGGGGCCATCAGCCCCAGCATTTT. As protein: CASSDPGTGGHQPQHF.